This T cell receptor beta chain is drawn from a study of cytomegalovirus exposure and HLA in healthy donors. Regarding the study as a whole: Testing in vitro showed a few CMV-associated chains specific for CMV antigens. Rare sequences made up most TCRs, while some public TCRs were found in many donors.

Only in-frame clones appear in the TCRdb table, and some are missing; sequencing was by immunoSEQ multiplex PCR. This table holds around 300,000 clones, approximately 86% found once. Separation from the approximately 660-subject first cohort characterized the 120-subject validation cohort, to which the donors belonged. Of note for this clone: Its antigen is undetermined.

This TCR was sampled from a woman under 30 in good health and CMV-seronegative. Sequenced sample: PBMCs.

CDR3 protein: CASSGGQGARGKLFF. CDR3 DNA sequence: TGTGCCAGCAGTGGAGGCCAGGGGGCCCGGGGAAAACTGTTTTTT. The gene calls are TRBV6-5 and TRBJ1-4; 8 nucleotides align to TRBD1. This CDR3 has 15 amino acids. Germline-derived CDR1 and CDR2 are MNHEY and SVGAGI. With 5 bases clipped from V and 10 bases from J, the junction kept 12 bases outside the gene matches.